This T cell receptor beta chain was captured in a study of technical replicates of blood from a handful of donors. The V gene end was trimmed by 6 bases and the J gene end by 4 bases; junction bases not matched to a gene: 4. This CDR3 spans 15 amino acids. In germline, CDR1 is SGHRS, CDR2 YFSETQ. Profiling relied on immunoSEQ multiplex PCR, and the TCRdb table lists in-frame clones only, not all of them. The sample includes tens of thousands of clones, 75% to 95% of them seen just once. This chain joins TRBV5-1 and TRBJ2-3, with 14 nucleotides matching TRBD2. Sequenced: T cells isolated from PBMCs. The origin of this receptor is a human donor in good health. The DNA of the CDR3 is TGCGCCAGCACCGGGACTAGCGGGAGACCAGATACGCAGTATTTT. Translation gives CASTGTSGRPDTQYF.